This TCR beta chain was recovered during a study of control samples from healthy donors and cancer patients. The CDR3 is 14 amino acids. With 2 bases removed from V and 0 bases from J, the gap between germline ends came to 7 bases. CDR1 and CDR2 (germline): MNHNY, SVGAGI (reference sequence). Produced via immunoSEQ multiplex PCR; TCRdb's table is partial and in-frame only. This sample yields 130,000 or so clones, of which about 89% are seen a single time; about 7.1% belongs to the top ten. The clonotype comes from a man aged 18-30 years in good health. The sample consisted of blood. The chain links TRBV6-6 to TRBJ2-5, with D perhaps matching TRBD2 (6 bases). CDR3 nucleotides: TGTGCCAGCAGTTACGGGGGGTACCAAGAGACCCAGTACTTC. This sequence encodes CASSYGGYQETQYF.